This passage covers 13 T cell receptor beta chains from one sample sequenced in a study of blood T cell repertoires in COVID-19. Sequenced by immunoSEQ multiplex PCR; TCRdb stores in-frame clones only, minus some. The sample holds 150,000 or so clones, around 73% seen once. Sequenced material: peripheral blood. The receptor source for this set is a woman aged 45-65 years with active or convalescent COVID-19.

This clone was picked up one time. This rearrangement joins TRBV4-1 to TRBJ1-2, with 8 bases lining up with TRBD1. V was pared by 0 bases and J by 4 bases, with 10 bases of the junction left unmatched. CDR3 length equals 17 residues. CDR1 is MGHRA and CDR2 is YSYEKL in the germline V gene. The CDR3 region has the DNA TGCGCCAGCAGCCAAGATTTAGCATCAGGGGGCAGCTATGGCTACACCTTC. It specifies CASSQDLASGGSYGYTF.

This rearrangement joins TRBV7-2 to TRBJ1-6; 10 bases fit TRBD1. This CDR3 has 17 residues. Unmatched junction bases numbered 9, after V lost 4 bases and J lost 6 bases. Germline CDR1 is SGHTA and CDR2 is FQGNSA. The CDR3 sequence is CASSSGPWDRGNSPLHF. CDR3 sequence (DNA): TGTGCCAGCAGCTCCGGACCCTGGGACAGGGGTAATTCACCCCTCCACTTT.

The J gene is TRBJ1-2, the V gene TRBV27; TRBD1 is a possible D gene (5 bases). This CDR3 comprises 12 residues. The germline V and J ends were trimmed by 5 bases and 8 bases, with 12 bases remaining between them. Per germline, CDR1 MNHEY and CDR2 SMNVEV (reference sequence). The CDR3 reads CASSPQGTGYTF. The CDR3 DNA sequence: TGTGCCAGCAGTCCGCAGGGTACCGGCTACACCTTC.

This chain joins TRBV30 and TRBJ1-1; weak D call: TRBD1 (6 bases). Per the germline V gene, CDR1 is GTSNPN and CDR2 is SVGIG (reference sequence). This CDR3 spans 13 amino acids. The V and J ends lost 5 bases and 1 base respectively, with 11 bases between them. CDR3: CAWADRPNTEAFF. The CDR3, as DNA: TGTGCCTGGGCGGACAGACCGAACACTGAAGCTTTCTTT.

This clone was recorded once. The chain recombines TRBV6-5 with TRBJ1-2, with D tentatively TRBD1 (5 bases). From germline, CDR1 is MNHEY and CDR2 SVGAGI. The CDR3 consists of 13 residues. Trimming took 4 bases from V and 1 from J, leaving 7 bases between them. The CDR3 DNA follows: TGTGCCAGCAGTTTGACAGATAACTATGGCTACACCTTC. Protein: CASSLTDNYGYTF.

This clone was found a few times. The chain carries TRBV4-2 and TRBJ1-3, with TRBD1 identical over 9 bases. The J segment lost 2 bases and the V segment lost 4 bases, leaving 12 bases of the junction unmatched. The CDR3 runs 18 residues. The germline V gene has CDR1 LGHNA and CDR2 YNFKEQ. The CDR3 DNA reads as TGTGCCAGCAGCCTACAGAGGGGAGACAGGGGGACTGGAAACACCATATATTTT. It is translated as CASSLQRGDRGTGNTIYF.

The rearrangement uses TRBV4-1 and TRBJ2-5; 8 bases fit TRBD2. Germline trimming cut 5 bases from V and 4 bases from J; bases unmatched to any gene: 12. Germline values: CDR1 MGHRA, CDR2 YSYEKL. This CDR3 comprises 16 residues. The CDR3 bases are TGCGCCAGCAGCTACTCCCAGCGGGAGCCCGTAGAGACCCAGTACTTC. Amino acids: CASSYSQREPVETQYF.

The rearrangement links TRBV28 to TRBJ2-4, with 12 bases lining up with TRBD2. Per germline, CDR1 MDHEN and CDR2 SYDVKM. With V trimmed by 8 bases and J by 6 bases, 5 bases remained unmatched. This CDR3 region has 14 residues. The CDR3 coding sequence is TGTGCCAGCGGCGGACTAGCGGGGAGAAACATTCAGTACTTC. Protein: CASGGLAGRNIQYF. Complete variable domain (other parts from reference TRBV28 and TRBJ2-4): DVKVTQSSRYLVKRTGEKVFLECVQDMDHENMFWYRQDPGLGLRLIYFSYDVKMKEKGDIPEGYSVSREKKERFSLILESASTNQTSMYLCASGGLAGRNIQYFGAGTRLSVL.

This chain joins TRBV4-3 and TRBJ2-1; D perhaps matches TRBD1 (5 bases). Germline loops: CDR1 LGHNA, CDR2 YSLEER. The CDR3 consists of 13 residues. Trimming pared 6 bases from V and 4 bases from J, leaving 10 bases between. The CDR3: CASSTGEYNEQFF. The CDR3, as DNA: TGCGCCAGCAGTACAGGAGAGTACAATGAGCAGTTCTTC.

The V call is TRBV6-5, the J call TRBJ1-2; the D gene is possibly TRBD1 (5 bases). CDR1 is MNHEY, CDR2 SVGAGI, per germline. V dropped 0 bases and J dropped 5 bases, with 13 bases sitting between them. There are 15 residues in the CDR3. The CDR3 DNA is TGTGCCAGCAGTTACTCGCCAGGGTCCCCATATGGCTACACCTTC. Its protein is CASSYSPGSPYGYTF.

The chain couples TRBV5-8 to TRBJ1-1; 7 bases match TRBD1. Germline V lookup: CDR1 SGHTS, CDR2 YDEGEE. The CDR3 sequence is 14 residues long. V was pared by 0 bases and J by 5 bases, with 4 bases of the junction left unmatched. The CDR3 sequence: CASSLVQGFTEAFF. The CDR3 DNA reads as TGTGCCAGCAGCTTGGTACAGGGGTTTACTGAAGCTTTCTTT.

Remarks on this clone: Distinct nucleotide sequences in the sample also encode this CDR3. The rearrangement joins TRBV19 to TRBJ2-7, with 9 bases that match TRBD1. The CDR3 is 14 amino acids. The V and J ends lost 4 bases and 3 bases, in that order; junction bases with no gene match: 4. Germline CDR1 reads LNHDA; CDR2 reads SQIVND (reference sequence). CDR3 coding DNA: TGTGCCAGTAGTACCCGACAGGGGGGCTACGAGCAGTACTTC. This encodes CASSTRQGGYEQYF.

This chain uses TRBV9 with TRBJ2-2; D may be TRBD2 (5 bases). Germline loops: CDR1 SGDLS, CDR2 YYNGEE. CDR3 size: 16 residues. Deletions cut 3 bases from V and 0 bases from J, with 12 bases between. In DNA, the CDR3 is TGTGCCAGCAGCGCTTTAGCGACGGCGAACACCGGGGAGCTGTTTTTT. It translates to CASSALATANTGELFF.